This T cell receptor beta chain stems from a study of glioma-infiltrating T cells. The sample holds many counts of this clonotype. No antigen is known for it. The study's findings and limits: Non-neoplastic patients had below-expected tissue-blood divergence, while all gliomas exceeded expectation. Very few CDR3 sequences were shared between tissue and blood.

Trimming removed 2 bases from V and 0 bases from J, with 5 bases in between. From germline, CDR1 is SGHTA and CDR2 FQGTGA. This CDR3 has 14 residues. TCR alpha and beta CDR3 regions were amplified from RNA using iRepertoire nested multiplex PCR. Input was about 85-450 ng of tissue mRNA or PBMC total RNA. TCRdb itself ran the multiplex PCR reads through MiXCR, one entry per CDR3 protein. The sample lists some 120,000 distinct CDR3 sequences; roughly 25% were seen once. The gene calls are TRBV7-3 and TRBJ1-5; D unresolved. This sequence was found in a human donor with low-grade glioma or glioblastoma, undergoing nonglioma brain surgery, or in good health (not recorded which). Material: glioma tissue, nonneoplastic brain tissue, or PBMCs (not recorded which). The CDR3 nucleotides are TGTGCCAGCAGCTTAGGGGATAGCAATCAGCCCCAGCATTTT. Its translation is CASSLGDSNQPQHF.